These 12 T cell receptor beta chains were sequenced from one sample in a study of T cells in Graves' hyperthyroidism and ophthalmopathy. The source material, RNA transcripts, was used to amplify TCR beta CDR3 regions. With the HTBI primer set, the TCR CDR3 went through a first round of RT-PCR. TCRdb independently ran MiXCR on the multiplex PCR reads; one entry per CDR3 protein. The sample holds roughly 700,000 distinct CDR3 sequences; 14% are singletons and the top ten take around 9.6%. Source material: blood. The receptors here all came from a young woman with Graves' hyperthyroidism.

In its sample, this clonotype was seen many times. The gene calls are TRBV7-8 and TRBJ2-5, with D possibly TRBD2 on 6 matching bases. The CDR3 has 14 residues. Germline V gene data show CDR1 as SGHVS and CDR2 as FQNEAQ. V lost 5 bases and J lost 3, with 13 bases in between. The CDR3 sequence is CASSEEGQEETQYF. CDR3 DNA sequence: TGTGCCAGCAGCGAGGAGGGCCAGGAAGAGACCCAGTACTTC.

This clonotype appeared a single time. A much larger clone differs by one base, so this may be a read error. V gene TRBV28 combines with J gene TRBJ1-2; D may be TRBD1 (5 bases). The germline V and J ends were trimmed by 11 bases and 7 bases, with 20 bases remaining between them. This CDR3 is built from 13 residues. In germline, CDR1 is MDHEN, CDR2 SYDVKM. The CDR3 nucleotides read TGTGCCGGCGGGGTACAGGTAAAAGCTGGCTACACCTTC. It yields the protein CAGGVQVKAGYTF.

This clonotype was seen repeatedly, ten times or more. This sequence joins TRBV28 and TRBJ2-1, with D uncertain. There are 15 residues in the CDR3. The ends were cut back, 5 bases at V and 0 bases at J, with 11 bases in the middle. Per the germline V gene, CDR1 is MDHEN and CDR2 is SYDVKM. CDR3 in amino acids: CASSRTFVSYNEQFF. The DNA of the CDR3 is TGTGCCAGCAGTCGTACGTTCGTCTCCTACAATGAGCAGTTCTTC.

This clonotype appeared many times. V is TRBV12-3 or TRBV12-4 and J is TRBJ2-1; 9 bases map to TRBD2. V dropped 3 bases and J dropped 7; count of bases not matched to a gene: 1. The CDR3 contains 13 residues. As DNA, the CDR3 is TGTGCCAGCAGTTTCGGACTAGCGAATGAGCAGTTCTTC. Protein sequence: CASSFGLANEQFF.

In the case of this clonotype: A read error may account for a junction end that differs from germline. This chain links TRBV11-2 with TRBJ2-5; a possible D gene is TRBD1 (6 bases). The CDR3 extends over 13 amino acids. CDR1 and CDR2 from the germline V gene are SGHAT and FQNNGV. CDR3 loop: CASSRTAKETQYF. DNA of the CDR3: TGCGCCAGCAGCCGGACAGCCAAAGAGACCCAGTACTTC.

V and J are TRBV20-1 and TRBJ2-7, with D tentatively TRBD1 or TRBD2 (6 bases each). The CDR3 length is 14 residues. Trimming removed 0 bases at V and 7 bases at J, with 16 bases between. Germline loops: CDR1 DFQATT, CDR2 SNEGSKA (reference sequence). The CDR3 protein is CSARDGGQGREQYF. The CDR3 bases are TGCAGTGCTAGAGATGGGGGGCAGGGGAGGGAGCAGTACTTC.

This chain joins TRBV19 and TRBJ2-7; TRBD1 matches at 12 bases. CDR3 length: 14 amino acids. Germline CDR1 is LNHDA and CDR2 is SQIVND (reference sequence). V lost 7 bases and J lost 4; bases outside the gene matches: 5. The CDR3 coding sequence is TGTGCCAGTACCGGGACAGGGGGCAAATACGAGCAGTACTTC. Translated, it gives CASTGTGGKYEQYF.

The rearrangement joins TRBV6-9 to TRBJ2-1; D gene unclear. The tail of the sequence fits TRBJ2-7 better, so the J call may be wrong. Looked up from germline, CDR1 is MNHGY and CDR2 is SVAAGI. CDR3 length: 13 amino acids. The CDR3 sequence is CASSSELHNEQYF. For the CDR3, the DNA is TGTGCCAGCAGTTCGGAGCTTCACAATGAGCAGTACTTC.

Concerning this clonotype: Possible read error: a much larger clone is one base away. This chain joins TRBV18 and TRBJ2-4, with 8 positions matching TRBD2. Germline lookup yields CDR1 KGHSH and CDR2 LQKENI. V lost 3 bases and J lost 3; bases outside the gene matches: 7. CDR3 length: 16 residues. The CDR3 region has the DNA TGTGCCAGCTCACCCGGTAGCGGGGCCCTCAAAAACATTCAGTACTTC. The encoded protein is CASSPGSGALKNIQYF.

This clonotype was detected a few times. The genes are TRBV2 and TRBJ2-1, with D unclear. The germline CDR1 and CDR2 sequences are SNHLY and FYNNEI. Trimming cost V 9 bases and J 1 base, with 10 bases left between them. CDR3 length: 13 amino acids. The CDR3 nucleotides are TGTGCCAGGGGCCGACGGTCCTACAATGAGCAGTTCTTC. The encoded protein is CARGRRSYNEQFF.

This clonotype was detected only a few times. The genes are TRBV7-9 and TRBJ2-3; tentatively, D is TRBD2 (5 bases). The germline V gene has CDR1 SEHNR and CDR2 FQNEAQ (reference sequence). V lost 4 bases to trimming and J lost 2 bases, with 25 bases between them. The CDR3 spans 19 residues. The CDR3 sequence is CASSSNEPMVDLITDTQYF. Written as DNA, the CDR3 is TGTGCCAGCAGCTCGAATGAACCCATGGTGGACTTAATCACAGATACGCAGTATTTT.

The chain joins TRBV20-1 to TRBJ2-1; 10 positions match TRBD2. CDR3 length: 15 residues. J was trimmed by 5 bases and V by 6 bases; bases with no gene match: 10. Germline values: CDR1 DFQATT, CDR2 SNEGSKA (reference sequence). Written as DNA, the CDR3 is TGCAGTGCGATTTCCCGGACTAGCGGAAACAATGAGCAGTTCTTC. Translation gives CSAISRTSGNNEQFF.